This T cell receptor (beta chain) derives from a study of response to subunit inactivated influenza vaccine (dated by TCRdb to about 2018). In terms of the full investigation: Deep quantitative T cell receptor repertoire profiling was used in the study to track responses to a trivalent subunit inactivated influenza vaccine.

To note about this clonotype: It has no known antigen specificity. No quality values exist for individual bases; no much larger clone is one base distant.

Broader findings and caveats from the paper: The authors suggested that each seasonal influenza vaccination may recruit only a limited number of new T cells.

To prepare the library, RT-PCR was applied. TCRdb records Illumina HiSeq 2500 as the sequencer. TCRdb took the public reads, trimmed them with fastp at Q25, ran MiXCR for clone calling and kept in-frame beta chains. Each entry is one CDR3 protein sequence, shown with its most common DNA and genes. This sample comprises about 570,000 distinct CDR3 sequences, around 11% of them detected only once. Clones ranked in the top ten supply 11% of the sample. CDR1 and CDR2 are drawn from the germline V gene: SGDLS, YYNGEE. Trimming removed 4 bases from V and 6 bases from J, leaving 17 bases between the germline ends. From the cysteine up to the phenylalanine, the CDR3 has a length of 15 residues. The CDR3 DNA has 45 bases and is translated from base 1. The data also belong to a second study, concerning T cells expressing NK-cell markers. The second investigation adds: The TCR beta cDNA libraries were made using 5'RACE template switching, a step that added both a universal primer site and unique molecular identifiers. TCR beta-chain repertoires were profiled in sorted CD3+CD56+NKG2C+, CD3+CD56+NKG2C- and CD3+CD56-NKG2C+ T-cell subsets from fewer than 10 donors. Among the eight sequenced donors, seven were HCMV-seropositive and one was HCMV-seronegative. In several experiments an anti-gammadeltaTCR antibody was added to restrict sorting to alphabetaTCR-expressing T cells. In 5 to 7 donors, the dominant CD3+CD56+NKG2C+ clonotypes ranked among the top 10 CD8+ clonotypes, making up roughly 1.0-7.5% of CD8+ T cells. Those dominant clonotypes were again the most abundant among CD3+CD56-NKG2C+ cells in a handful of donors, at about 28.3-60.1%. Whether the expanded NKG2C-expressing T cell clones were specific for HCMV antigens remained unclear. The eight sequenced donors were randomly selected healthy volunteers, three men and five women. HCMV-specific IgG was detected in serum with a commercial ELISA kit to determine HCMV serostatus. Peripheral blood mononuclear cells were isolated from blood by Ficoll density gradient centrifugation. For about 6 donors, bulk peripheral blood T-cell repertoires were additionally sequenced from unsorted PBMC. cDNA synthesis was primed from the TCR beta constant segment and was followed by two successive PCR amplification steps. The libraries were sequenced on Illumina HiSeq 2000/2500, MiSeq or NextSeq, producing 2 x 150 bp reads. MIGEC was used to demultiplex reads and group reads by UMI, and MiTCR was used to assemble and quantify clonotypes. Only TCR cDNA sequences supported by at least two reads were kept to exclude erroneous sequences. The tcR package was used for downstream repertoire analysis, and clonotypes were matched between fractions using CDR3 nucleotide sequence together with V segment. VDJmatch was used to annotate antigen specificity against VDJdb, with one amino acid substitution allowed in CDR3.

The chain couples TRBV9 to TRBJ2-1, and the D gene may be TRBD1, 6 bases matching. Sequenced here: PBMCs from blood, sampled on the day of vaccination. This clonotype was obtained from a man aged 50 or older who received an inactivated influenza vaccine. Donor details come from another sample of the same person, matched by shared clones. The nucleotide sequence is TGTGCCAGCAGCACCCTACAGGGCAGTTCCAATGAGCAGTTCTTC. This yields the protein CASSTLQGSSNEQFF.